The 6 T cell receptor beta chains in this list originate from one sample, sequenced in a study of OX40 agonist ivuxolimab in advanced cancers. TCRdb keeps only in-frame clones here, not all; method: immunoSEQ multiplex PCR. The sample contains tens of thousands of clones, around 90% of which appear only once. The sample in question was CD4+ or CD8+ T cells sorted from blood, obtained in a trial of the OX40 agonist ivuxolimab. These TCRs come from an adult with an advanced solid tumor such as melanoma, head and neck, liver or kidney cancer.

This chain connects TRBV6-1 to TRBJ1-2, with D unresolved. V lost 6 bases and J 3 bases, leaving 11 bases between the germline ends. This CDR3 spans 13 amino acids. Germline lookup yields CDR1 MNHNS and CDR2 SASEGT. CDR3 sequence reads: CASSPVPDYGYTF. CDR3 bases: TGTGCCAGCAGCCCCGTACCGGACTATGGCTACACCTTC.

V is TRBV4-1 and J is TRBJ1-5; no clear D. V shed 2 bases and J shed 2 bases, with 13 bases lying between them. This CDR3 has 16 amino acids. The germline V gene encodes CDR1 MGHRA and CDR2 YSYEKL. CDR3 loop: CASSQFSSGGNQPQHF. CDR3 in DNA: TGCGCCAGCAGCCAATTTTCCTCTGGGGGCAATCAGCCCCAGCATTTT.

This chain joins TRBV9 and TRBJ2-5; TRBD2 matches at 7 bases. Germline trimming cut 4 bases from V and 2 bases from J; bases unmatched to any gene: 5. This CDR3 has 14 residues. Germline CDR1 SGDLS, CDR2 YYNGEE. In nucleotides, the CDR3 is TGTGCCAGCAGCCTCGGGACTACACAAGAGACCCAGTACTTC. Translation: CASSLGTTQETQYF.

This chain uses TRBV5-4 with TRBJ2-7, with 10 bases matching TRBD1. The V gene end was trimmed by 0 bases and the J gene end by 1 base; junction bases not matched to a gene: 4. The CDR3 sequence is 16 residues long. Germline V gene data show CDR1 as SGHNT and CDR2 as YYREEE (reference sequence). The CDR3 reads CASSLGGTGVSYEQYF. In DNA form, the CDR3 reads TGTGCCAGCAGCTTGGGCGGGACAGGGGTTTCCTACGAGCAGTACTTC.

The V gene is TRBV7-9, the J gene TRBJ2-2, with TRBD1 identical over 11 bases. Germline V CDR1 and CDR2: SEHNR, FQNEAQ (reference sequence). The CDR3 runs to 15 residues. The trim removed 5 bases at V and 4 bases at J, leaving 3 bases unmatched. CDR3 loop: CASSPGTGGTGELFF. The CDR3, as DNA: TGTGCCAGCAGCCCCGGGACAGGGGGCACCGGGGAGCTGTTTTTT.

This chain links TRBV2 with TRBJ2-2, with D possibly matching TRBD1 (5 bases). V gave up 2 bases and J gave up 7 bases, with 8 bases separating them. CDR3 size: 13 residues. Germline values: CDR1 SNHLY, CDR2 FYNNEI. The CDR3, as DNA: TGTGCCAGCAGTGAAATCAGGGACGGGGAGCTGTTTTTT. It translates to CASSEIRDGELFF.